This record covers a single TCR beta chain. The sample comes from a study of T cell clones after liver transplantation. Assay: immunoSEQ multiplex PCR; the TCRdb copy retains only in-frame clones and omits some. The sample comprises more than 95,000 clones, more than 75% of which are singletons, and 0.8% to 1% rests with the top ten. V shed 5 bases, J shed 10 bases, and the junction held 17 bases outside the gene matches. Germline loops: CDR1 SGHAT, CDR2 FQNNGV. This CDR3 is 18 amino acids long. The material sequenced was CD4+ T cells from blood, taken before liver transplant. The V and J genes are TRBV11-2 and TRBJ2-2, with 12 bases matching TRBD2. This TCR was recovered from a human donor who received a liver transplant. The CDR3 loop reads CASSAQRGTSGRSVELFF. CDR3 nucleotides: TGTGCCAGCAGCGCCCAGAGGGGTACTAGCGGGAGGTCAGTGGAGCTGTTTTTT.